A selection of T cell receptor beta chains follows, all from one sample in a study of glioma-infiltrating T cells. TCRdb reprocessed the multiplex PCR reads with MiXCR, giving one entry per CDR3 protein. Of around 350,000 distinct CDR3 sequences in the sample, roughly 41% were seen once. The sample taken for sequencing was glioma tissue, nonneoplastic brain tissue, or PBMCs (not recorded which). The origin of the receptors is a human donor with low-grade glioma or glioblastoma, undergoing nonglioma brain surgery, or in good health (not recorded which). CDR3s leave out the opening cysteine and the closing phenylalanine or tryptophan. Each record gives: V gene, D gene, CDR3 protein. A D gene is named only where the DNA matches it firmly.

TRBV7-2,TRBD2,ASSYLAGGGYYEQY
TRBV20-1,NA,SARAVVEGNQPQH
TRBV4-2,NA,ASSQYGLGRGVEQY
TRBV3-1,NA,ASSPRRRMNTEAF
TRBV2,NA,ASSGSGTGELF
TRBV4-3,NA,ASSHEKGYNEQY
TRBV18,NA,ASSPASSGDSPLH
TRBV19,TRBD2,ASSPLAGGSETQY
TRBV19,TRBD1,ASSINRGSGNTIY
TRBV6-1,NA,ASSFGRNSYEQY
TRBV7-7,TRBD2,ASSLEGTSGVQETQY
TRBV12-3/TRBV12-4,TRBD2,ASSFPSGTGEQY
TRBV27,NA,ASSLRLPSTDTQY
TRBV12-3/TRBV12-4,NA,ASIGGGPEAF
TRBV19,NA,ASSLKRIQPQH
TRBV28,NA,ASSLGGDRADTHY
TRBV20-1,NA,SARDRLPDTQF
TRBV24-1,TRBD2,ATSDSWVAGRPDTQY
TRBV6-2/TRBV6-3,TRBD2,ASSFTSGRMNTDTQY
TRBV6-6,NA,ASSYQAGNSPLH
TRBV3-1,NA,ASSQATLHTQY
TRBV7-2,NA,ASSLDREKLF
TRBV10-3,TRBD1,AISVTGDEQY
TRBV7-2,NA,ASSAWEVQY